The clone carrying this TCR beta chain was observed a handful of times. Its antigen is unidentified. Every molecule of TCR cDNA had its own unique molecular identifier. TCRdb processed the 5' RACE reads anew with MiXCR; each CDR3 protein has one entry. Among around 25,000 distinct CDR3 sequences listed, 9.5% to 15% were seen once. This entry belongs to a study of spatial heterogeneity in lung cancer. In the study overall: Alpha-chain sequences were consistently detected less often than beta-chain sequences.

Study-level points and caveats: Circulating ubiquitous expanded tumor TCRs were observed more frequently at resection than at follow-up.

The time point: sample taken at primary tumor resection. The input material, whole RNA from tumor, nontumor lung or frozen PBMC, was sequenced unsorted. This clonotype originated in a female donor with early-stage non-small cell lung cancer. Specimen: PBMCs, collected at surgery.

The CDR3 loop reads CASSLGGLASSQYF. The CDR3 DNA reads TGTGCCAGCAGCTTAGGGGGACTAGCGTCCTCCCAGTACTTC. The chain uses TRBV7-9 and TRBJ2-5; 10 bases fit TRBD2. Per germline, CDR1 SEHNR and CDR2 FQNEAQ (reference sequence). The CDR3 runs 14 residues. The V and J ends lost 1 base and 9 bases, in that order; junction bases with no gene match: 5.